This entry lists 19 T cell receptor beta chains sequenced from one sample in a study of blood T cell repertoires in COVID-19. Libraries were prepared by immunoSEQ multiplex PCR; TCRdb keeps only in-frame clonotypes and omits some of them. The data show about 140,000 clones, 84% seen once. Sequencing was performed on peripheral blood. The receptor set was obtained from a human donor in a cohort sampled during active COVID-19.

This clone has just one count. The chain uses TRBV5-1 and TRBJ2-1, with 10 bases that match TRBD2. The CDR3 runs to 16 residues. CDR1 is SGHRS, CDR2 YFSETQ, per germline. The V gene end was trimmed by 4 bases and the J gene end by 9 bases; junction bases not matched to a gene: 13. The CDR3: CASSQTSGAATGEQFF. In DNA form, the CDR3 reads TGCGCCAGCAGCCAAACTAGCGGGGCCGCTACCGGTGAGCAGTTCTTC.

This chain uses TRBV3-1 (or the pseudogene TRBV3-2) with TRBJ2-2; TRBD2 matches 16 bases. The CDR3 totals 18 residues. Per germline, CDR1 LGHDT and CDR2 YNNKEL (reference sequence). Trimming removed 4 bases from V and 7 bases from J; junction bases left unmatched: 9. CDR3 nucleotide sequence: TGTGCCAGCAGCCCCGCCGGGACTAGCGGGGGGGCGGGCGGGGAGCTGTTTTTT. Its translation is CASSPAGTSGGAGGELFF.

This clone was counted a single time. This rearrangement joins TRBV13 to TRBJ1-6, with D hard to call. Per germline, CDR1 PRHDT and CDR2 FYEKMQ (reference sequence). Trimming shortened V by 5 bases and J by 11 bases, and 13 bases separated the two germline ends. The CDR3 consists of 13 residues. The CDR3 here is CASSPRGSPPLHF. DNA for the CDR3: TGTGCCAGCAGCCCGAGAGGGAGTCCACCCCTCCACTTT.

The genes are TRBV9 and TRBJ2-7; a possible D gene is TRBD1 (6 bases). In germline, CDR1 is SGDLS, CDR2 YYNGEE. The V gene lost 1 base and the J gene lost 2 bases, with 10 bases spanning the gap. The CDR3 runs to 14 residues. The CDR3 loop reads CASSVLGGAYEQYF. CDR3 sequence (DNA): TGTGCCAGCAGCGTATTAGGGGGAGCCTACGAGCAGTACTTC.

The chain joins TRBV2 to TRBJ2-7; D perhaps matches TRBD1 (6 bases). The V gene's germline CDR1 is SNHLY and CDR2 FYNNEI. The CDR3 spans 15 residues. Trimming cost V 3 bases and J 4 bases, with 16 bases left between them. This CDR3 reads CASSDARGKGYEQYF. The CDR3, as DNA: TGTGCCAGCAGTGATGCGAGGGGGAAAGGATACGAGCAGTACTTC.

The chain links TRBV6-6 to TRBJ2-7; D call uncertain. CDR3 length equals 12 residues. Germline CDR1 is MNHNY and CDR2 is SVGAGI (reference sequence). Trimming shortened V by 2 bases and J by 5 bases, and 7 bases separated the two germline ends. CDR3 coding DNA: TGTGCCAGCAGTTACCTGCTAGACGAGCAGTACTTC. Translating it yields CASSYLLDEQYF.

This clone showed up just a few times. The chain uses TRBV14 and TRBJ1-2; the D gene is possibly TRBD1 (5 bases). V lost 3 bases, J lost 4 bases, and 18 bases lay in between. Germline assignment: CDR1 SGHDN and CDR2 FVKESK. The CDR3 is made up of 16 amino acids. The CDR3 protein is CASSQAQGLVSYGYTF. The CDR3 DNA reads TGTGCCAGCAGCCAGGCGCAGGGATTGGTCTCCTATGGCTACACCTTC.

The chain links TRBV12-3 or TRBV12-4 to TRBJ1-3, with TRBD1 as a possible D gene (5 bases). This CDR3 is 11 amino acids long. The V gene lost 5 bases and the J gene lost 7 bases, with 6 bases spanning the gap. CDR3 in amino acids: CASSPGNTIYF. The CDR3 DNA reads TGTGCCAGCAGTCCAGGGAACACCATATATTTT.

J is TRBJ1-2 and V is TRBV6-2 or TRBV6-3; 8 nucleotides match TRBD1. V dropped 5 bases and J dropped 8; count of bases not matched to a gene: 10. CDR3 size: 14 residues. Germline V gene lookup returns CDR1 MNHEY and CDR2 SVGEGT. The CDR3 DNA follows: TGTGCCAGCAGTCGTCTCGACAGGGGAAGAGGCTACACCTTC. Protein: CASSRLDRGRGYTF.

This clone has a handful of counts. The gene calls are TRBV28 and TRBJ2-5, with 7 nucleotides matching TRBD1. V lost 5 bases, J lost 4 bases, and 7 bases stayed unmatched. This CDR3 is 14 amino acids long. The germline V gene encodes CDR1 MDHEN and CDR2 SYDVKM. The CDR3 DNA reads TGTGCCAGCAGTGTACAGGGGTTCGGAGAGACCCAGTACTTC. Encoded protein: CASSVQGFGETQYF.

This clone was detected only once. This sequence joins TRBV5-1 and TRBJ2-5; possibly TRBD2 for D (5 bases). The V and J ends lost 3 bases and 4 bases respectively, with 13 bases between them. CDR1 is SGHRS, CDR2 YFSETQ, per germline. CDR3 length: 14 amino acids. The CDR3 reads CASSSGGPRETQYF. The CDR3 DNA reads TGCGCCAGCAGCTCCGGAGGACCCCGAGAGACCCAGTACTTC. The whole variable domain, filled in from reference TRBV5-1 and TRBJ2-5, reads KAGVTQTPRYLIKTRGQQVTLSCSPISGHRSVSWYQQTPGQGLQFLFEYFSETQRNKGNFPGRFSGRQFSNSRSEMNVSTLELGDSALYLCASSSGGPRETQYFGPGTRLLVL.

The CDR3 DNA follows: TGTGCCACCAGTGATGATGGCCAGGGCACAGATACGCAGTATTTT. Residues: CATSDDGQGTDTQYF. The J gene is TRBJ2-3, the V gene TRBV24-1, with D unresolved. The CDR3 extends over 15 amino acids. CDR1 and CDR2 (germline): KGHDR, SFDVKD. The V and J ends lost 3 bases and 1 base respectively, with 10 bases between them.

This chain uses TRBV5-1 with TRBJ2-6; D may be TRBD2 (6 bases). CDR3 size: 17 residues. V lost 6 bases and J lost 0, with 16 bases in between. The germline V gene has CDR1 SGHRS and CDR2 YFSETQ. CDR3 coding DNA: TGCGCCAGCACGACTAGACAGATGAGCTCTGGGGCCAACGTCCTGACTTTC. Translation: CASTTRQMSSGANVLTF.

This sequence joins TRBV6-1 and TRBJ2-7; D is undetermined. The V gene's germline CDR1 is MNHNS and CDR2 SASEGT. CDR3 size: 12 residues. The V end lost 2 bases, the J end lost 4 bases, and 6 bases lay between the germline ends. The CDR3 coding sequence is TGTGCCAGCAGTGAAAGCAGGTACGAGCAGTACTTC. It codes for CASSESRYEQYF.

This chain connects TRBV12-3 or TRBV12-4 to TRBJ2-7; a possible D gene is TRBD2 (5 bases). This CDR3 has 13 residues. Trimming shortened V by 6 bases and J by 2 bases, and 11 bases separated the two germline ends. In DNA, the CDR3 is TGTGCCAGCAGCCACACCGGGGCCTACGAGCAGTACTTC. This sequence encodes CASSHTGAYEQYF.

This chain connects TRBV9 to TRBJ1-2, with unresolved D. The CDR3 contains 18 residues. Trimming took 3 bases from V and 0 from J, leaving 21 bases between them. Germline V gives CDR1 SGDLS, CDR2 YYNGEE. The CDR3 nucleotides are TGTGCCAGCAGCGGAGAGGTTCCCGGGTCTCTGACTAACTATGGCTACACCTTC. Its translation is CASSGEVPGSLTNYGYTF.

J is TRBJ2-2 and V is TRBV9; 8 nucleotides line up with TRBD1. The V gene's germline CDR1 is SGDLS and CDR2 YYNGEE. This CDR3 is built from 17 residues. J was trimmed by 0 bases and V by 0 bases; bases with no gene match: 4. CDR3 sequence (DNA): TGTGCCAGCAGCGTAGATGGACAGGGAGCGAACACCGGGGAGCTGTTTTTT. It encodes CASSVDGQGANTGELFF.

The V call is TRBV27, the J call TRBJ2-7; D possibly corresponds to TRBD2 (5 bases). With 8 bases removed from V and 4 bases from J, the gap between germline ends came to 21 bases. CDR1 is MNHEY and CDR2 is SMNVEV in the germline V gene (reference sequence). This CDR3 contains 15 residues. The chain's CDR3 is CASQPDHGWRYEQYF. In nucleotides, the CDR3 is TGTGCCAGCCAGCCGGATCATGGTTGGAGGTACGAGCAGTACTTC.

In DNA, the CDR3 is TGTGCCAGCAGCTTGATCGACAGGGGGCGTTTTACTGAAGCTTTCTTT. Its translation: CASSLIDRGRFTEAFF. The J gene is TRBJ1-1, the V gene TRBV7-6, with 10 nucleotides matching TRBD1. The V gene's germline CDR1 is SGHVS and CDR2 FNYEAQ. The CDR3 has 16 residues. V gave up 3 bases and J gave up 5 bases; unmatched junction bases: 9.